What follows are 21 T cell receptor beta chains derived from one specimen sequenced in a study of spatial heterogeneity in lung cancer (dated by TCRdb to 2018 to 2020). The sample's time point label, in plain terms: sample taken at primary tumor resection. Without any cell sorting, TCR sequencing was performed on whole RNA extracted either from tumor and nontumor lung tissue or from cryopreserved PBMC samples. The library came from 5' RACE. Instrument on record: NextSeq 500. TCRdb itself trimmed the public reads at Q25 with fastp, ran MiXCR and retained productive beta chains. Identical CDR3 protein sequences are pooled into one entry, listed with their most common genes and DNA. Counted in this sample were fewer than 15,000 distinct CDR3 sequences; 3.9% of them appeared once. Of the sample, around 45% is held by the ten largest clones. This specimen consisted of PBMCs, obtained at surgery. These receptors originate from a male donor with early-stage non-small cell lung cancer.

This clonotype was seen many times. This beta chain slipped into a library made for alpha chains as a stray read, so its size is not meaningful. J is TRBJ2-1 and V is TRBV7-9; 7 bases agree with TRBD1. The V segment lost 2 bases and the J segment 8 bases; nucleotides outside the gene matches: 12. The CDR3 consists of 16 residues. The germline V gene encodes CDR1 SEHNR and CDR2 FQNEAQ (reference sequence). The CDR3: CASSLRGLSRGDEQFF. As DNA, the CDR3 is TGTGCCAGCAGCTTAAGGGGGCTCAGTAGGGGCGATGAGCAGTTCTTC.

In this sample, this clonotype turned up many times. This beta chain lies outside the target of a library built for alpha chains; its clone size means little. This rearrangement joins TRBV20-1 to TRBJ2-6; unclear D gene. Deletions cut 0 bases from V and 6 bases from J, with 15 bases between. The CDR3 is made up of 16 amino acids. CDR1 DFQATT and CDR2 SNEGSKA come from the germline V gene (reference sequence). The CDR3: CSARDPRKLEANVLTF. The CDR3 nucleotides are TGCAGTGCTAGAGACCCCAGGAAGCTGGAGGCCAACGTCCTGACTTTC.

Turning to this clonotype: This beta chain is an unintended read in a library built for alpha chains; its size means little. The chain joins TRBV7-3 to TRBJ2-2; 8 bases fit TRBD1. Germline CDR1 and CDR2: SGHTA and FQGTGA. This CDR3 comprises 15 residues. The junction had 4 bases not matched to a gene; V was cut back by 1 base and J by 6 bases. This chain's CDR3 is CASSLNGQGPGELFF. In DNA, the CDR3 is TGTGCCAGCAGCTTAAACGGACAGGGACCCGGGGAGCTGTTTTTT.

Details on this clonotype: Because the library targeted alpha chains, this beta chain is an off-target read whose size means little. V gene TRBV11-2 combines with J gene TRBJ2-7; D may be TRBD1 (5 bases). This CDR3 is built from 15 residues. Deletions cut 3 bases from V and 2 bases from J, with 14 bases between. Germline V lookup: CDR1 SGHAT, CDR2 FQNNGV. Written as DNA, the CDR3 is TGTGCCAGCAGCTTCGGTATAGGGGAAGCCTACGAGCAGTACTTC. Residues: CASSFGIGEAYEQYF. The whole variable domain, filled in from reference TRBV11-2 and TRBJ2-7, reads EAGVAQSPRYKIIEKRQSVAFWCNPISGHATLYWYQQILGQGPKLLIQFQNNGVVDDSQLPKDRFSAERLKGVDSTLKIQPAKLEDSAVYLCASSFGIGEAYEQYFGPGTRLTVT.

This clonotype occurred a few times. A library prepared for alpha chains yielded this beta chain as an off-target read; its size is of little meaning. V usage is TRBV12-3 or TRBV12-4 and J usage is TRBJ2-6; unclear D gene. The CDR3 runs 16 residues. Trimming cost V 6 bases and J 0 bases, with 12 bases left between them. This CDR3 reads CASRMETTSGANVLTF. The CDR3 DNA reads TGTGCCAGCAGGATGGAGACAACCTCTGGGGCCAACGTCCTGACTTTC.

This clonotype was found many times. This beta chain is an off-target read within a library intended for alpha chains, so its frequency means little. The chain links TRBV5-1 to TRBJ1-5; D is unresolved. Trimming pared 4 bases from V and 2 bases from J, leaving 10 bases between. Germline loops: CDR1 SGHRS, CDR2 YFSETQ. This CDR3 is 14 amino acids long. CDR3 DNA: TGCGCCAGCAGCGTGGACGGACGCAATCAGCCCCAGCATTTT. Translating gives CASSVDGRNQPQHF.

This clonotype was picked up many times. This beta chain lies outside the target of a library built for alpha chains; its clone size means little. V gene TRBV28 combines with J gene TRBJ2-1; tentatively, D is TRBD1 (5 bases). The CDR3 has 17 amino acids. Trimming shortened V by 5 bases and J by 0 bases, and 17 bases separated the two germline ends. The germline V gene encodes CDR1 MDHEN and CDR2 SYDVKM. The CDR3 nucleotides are TGTGCCAGCAGTGCCTCCTATTCGGACACCTCCTACAATGAGCAGTTCTTC. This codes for CASSASYSDTSYNEQFF.

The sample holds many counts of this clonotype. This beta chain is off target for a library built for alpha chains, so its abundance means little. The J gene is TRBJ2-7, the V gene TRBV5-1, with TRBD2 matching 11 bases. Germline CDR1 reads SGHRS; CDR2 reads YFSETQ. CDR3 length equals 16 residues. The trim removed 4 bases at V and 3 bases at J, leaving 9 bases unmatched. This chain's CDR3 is CASSPDSGRADYEQYF. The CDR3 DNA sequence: TGCGCCAGCAGCCCTGATAGCGGGAGGGCCGACTACGAGCAGTACTTC.

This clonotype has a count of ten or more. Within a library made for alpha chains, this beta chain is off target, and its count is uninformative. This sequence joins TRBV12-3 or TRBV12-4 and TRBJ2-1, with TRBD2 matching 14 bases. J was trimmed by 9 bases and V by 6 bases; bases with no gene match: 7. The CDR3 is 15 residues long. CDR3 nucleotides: TGTGCCAGCAGGTCGACTAGCGGGAGGGCCGGTGAGCAGTTCTTC. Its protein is CASRSTSGRAGEQFF.

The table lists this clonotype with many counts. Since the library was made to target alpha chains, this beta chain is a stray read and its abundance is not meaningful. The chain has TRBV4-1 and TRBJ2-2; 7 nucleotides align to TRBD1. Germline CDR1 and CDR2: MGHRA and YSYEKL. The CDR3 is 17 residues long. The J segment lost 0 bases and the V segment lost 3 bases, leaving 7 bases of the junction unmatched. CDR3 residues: CASSHHTGTANTGELFF. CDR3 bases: TGCGCCAGCAGCCACCACACGGGGACAGCGAACACCGGGGAGCTGTTTTTT.

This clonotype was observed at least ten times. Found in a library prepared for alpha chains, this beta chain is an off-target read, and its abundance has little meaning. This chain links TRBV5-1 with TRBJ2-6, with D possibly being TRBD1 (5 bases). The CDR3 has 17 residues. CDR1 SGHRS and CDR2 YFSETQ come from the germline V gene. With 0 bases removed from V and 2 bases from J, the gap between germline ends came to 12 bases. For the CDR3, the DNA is TGCGCCAGCAGCTTGGAGGTAGGGGTGACTGGGGCCAACGTCCTGACTTTC. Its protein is CASSLEVGVTGANVLTF.

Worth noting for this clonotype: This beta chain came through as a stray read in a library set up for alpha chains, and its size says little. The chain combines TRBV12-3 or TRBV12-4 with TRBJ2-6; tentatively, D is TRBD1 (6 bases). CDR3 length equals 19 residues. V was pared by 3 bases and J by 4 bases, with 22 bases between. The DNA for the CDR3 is TGTGCCAGCAGTTTCCCCCCCCGGGACACCCGTCCCGGGGCCAACGTCCTGACTTTC. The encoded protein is CASSFPPRDTRPGANVLTF.

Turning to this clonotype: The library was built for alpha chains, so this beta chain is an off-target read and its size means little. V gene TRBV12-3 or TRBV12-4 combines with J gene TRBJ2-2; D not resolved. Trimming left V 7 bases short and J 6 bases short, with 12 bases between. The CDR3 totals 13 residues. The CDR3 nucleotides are TGTGCCAGCACGCAGGCCCGGGCCGGGGAGCTGTTTTTT. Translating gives CASTQARAGELFF.

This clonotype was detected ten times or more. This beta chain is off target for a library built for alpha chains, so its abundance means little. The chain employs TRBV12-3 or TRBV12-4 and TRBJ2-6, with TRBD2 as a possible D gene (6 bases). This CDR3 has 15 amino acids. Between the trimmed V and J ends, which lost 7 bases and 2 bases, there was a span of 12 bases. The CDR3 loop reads CASIQPGAGANVLTF. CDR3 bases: TGTGCCAGCATCCAACCGGGGGCTGGGGCCAACGTCCTGACTTTC.

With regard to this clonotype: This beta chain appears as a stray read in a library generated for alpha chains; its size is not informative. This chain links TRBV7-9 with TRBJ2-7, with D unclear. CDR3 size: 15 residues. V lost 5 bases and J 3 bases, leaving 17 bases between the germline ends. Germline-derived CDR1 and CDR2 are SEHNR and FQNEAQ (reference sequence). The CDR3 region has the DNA TGTGCCAGCAGCCCGTACAGTGGGGTTGACTACGAGCAGTACTTC. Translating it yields CASSPYSGVDYEQYF.

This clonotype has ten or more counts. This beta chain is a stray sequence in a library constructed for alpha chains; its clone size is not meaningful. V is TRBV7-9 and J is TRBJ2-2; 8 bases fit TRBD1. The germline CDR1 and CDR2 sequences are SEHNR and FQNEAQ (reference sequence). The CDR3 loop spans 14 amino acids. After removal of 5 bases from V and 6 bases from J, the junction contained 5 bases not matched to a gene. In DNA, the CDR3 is TGTGCCAGCAGCCTGGACAGGGTCCCCGGGGAGCTGTTTTTT. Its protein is CASSLDRVPGELFF.

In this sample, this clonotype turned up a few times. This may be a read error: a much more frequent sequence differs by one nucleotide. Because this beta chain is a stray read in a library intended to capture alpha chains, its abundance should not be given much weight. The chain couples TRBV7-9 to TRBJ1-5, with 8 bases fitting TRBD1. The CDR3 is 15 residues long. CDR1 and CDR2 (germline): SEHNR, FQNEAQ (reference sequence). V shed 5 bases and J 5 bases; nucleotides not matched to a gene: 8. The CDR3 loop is CASSPTGAGDQPQHF. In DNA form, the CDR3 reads TGTGCCAGCAGCCCGACAGGGGCGGGAGATCAGCCCCAGCATTTT.

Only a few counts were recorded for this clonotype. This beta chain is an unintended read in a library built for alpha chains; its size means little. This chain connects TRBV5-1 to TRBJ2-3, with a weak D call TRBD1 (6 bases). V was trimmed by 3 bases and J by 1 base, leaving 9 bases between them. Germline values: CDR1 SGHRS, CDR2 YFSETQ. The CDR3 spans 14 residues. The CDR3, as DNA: TGCGCCAGCAGCTCAGGGGAAGGCACAGATACGCAGTATTTT. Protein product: CASSSGEGTDTQYF. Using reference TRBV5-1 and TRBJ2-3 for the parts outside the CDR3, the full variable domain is KAGVTQTPRYLIKTRGQQVTLSCSPISGHRSVSWYQQTPGQGLQFLFEYFSETQRNKGNFPGRFSGRQFSNSRSEMNVSTLELGDSALYLCASSSGEGTDTQYFGPGTRLTVL.

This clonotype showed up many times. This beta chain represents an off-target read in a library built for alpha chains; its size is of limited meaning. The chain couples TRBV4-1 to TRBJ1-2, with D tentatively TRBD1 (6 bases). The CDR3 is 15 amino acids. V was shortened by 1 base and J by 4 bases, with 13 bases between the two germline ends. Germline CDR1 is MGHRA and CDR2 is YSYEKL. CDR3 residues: CASSQAPGVGYGYTF. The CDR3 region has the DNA TGCGCCAGCAGCCAAGCGCCAGGGGTAGGCTATGGCTACACCTTC.

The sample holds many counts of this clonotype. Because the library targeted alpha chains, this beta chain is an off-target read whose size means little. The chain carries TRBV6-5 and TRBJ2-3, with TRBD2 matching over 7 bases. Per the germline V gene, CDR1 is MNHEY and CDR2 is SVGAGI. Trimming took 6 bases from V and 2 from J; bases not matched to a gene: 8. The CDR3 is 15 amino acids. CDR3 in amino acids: CASSPLSGPTDTQYF. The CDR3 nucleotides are TGTGCCAGCAGCCCCCTTAGCGGGCCCACAGATACGCAGTATTTT.

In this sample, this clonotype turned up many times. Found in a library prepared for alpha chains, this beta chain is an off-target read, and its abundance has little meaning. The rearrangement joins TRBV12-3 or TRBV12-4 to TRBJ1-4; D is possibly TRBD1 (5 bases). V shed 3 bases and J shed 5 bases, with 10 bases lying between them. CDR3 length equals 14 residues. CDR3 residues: CASSLGRLNEKLFF. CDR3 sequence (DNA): TGTGCCAGCAGTTTGGGACGGCTAAATGAAAAACTGTTTTTT.